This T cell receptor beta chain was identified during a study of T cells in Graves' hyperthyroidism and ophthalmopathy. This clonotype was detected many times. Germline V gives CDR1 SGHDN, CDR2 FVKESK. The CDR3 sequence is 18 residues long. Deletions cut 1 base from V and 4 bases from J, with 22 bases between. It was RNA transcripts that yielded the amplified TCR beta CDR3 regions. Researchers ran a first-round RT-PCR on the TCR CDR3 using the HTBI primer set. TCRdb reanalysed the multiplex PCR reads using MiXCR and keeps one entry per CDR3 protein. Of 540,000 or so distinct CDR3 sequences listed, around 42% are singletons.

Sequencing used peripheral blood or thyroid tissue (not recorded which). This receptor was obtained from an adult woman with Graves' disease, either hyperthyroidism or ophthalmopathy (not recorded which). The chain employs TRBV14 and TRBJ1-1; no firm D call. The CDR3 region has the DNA TGTGCCAGCAGCCAAGGACTCTCGGGAGGGCCGGGCGTCACTGAAGCTTTCTTT. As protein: CASSQGLSGGPGVTEAFF.